These 21 T cell receptor beta chains were all obtained from the same sample, sequenced in a study of T cell clonality in common variable immunodeficiency. The method was immunoSEQ multiplex PCR; TCRdb's version includes in-frame clones alone and lacks a portion of them. The sample was found to contain some 32,000 clones, and every one recurs. Specimen: peripheral blood mononuclear cells. These TCRs come from a person aged 18 to 75 in good health.

At least ten counts were recorded for this clone. The read ends 3 residues before the CDR3 terminus; that terminus is restored from the germline J gene. This chain links TRBV18 with TRBJ1-2; the match to TRBD1 covers 7 bases. The germline V gene has CDR1 KGHSH and CDR2 LQKENI. CDR3 length: 13 amino acids. The CDR3 sequence is CASSHGDSYGYTF. Incomplete CDR3 DNA: TGTGCCAGCTCACATGGGGACAGTTACGGC.

Many counts were recorded for this clone. Incomplete CDR3 DNA: TGTGCCAGCAGCACCTACTCTAGCGGGAGCTACGAG. It yields the protein CASSTYSSGSYE. The whole CDR3 protein is CASSTYSSGSYEQYF. The chain joins TRBV7-2 to TRBJ2-7; 10 bases align to TRBD2. The read is 3 residues too short to cover the CDR3 end, so that end is filled in from the germline J gene. The CDR3 totals 15 residues. J lost 3 bases, V lost 5 bases, and 7 bases had no gene match. Germline V gives CDR1 SGHTA, CDR2 FQGNSA.

This clone was counted many times. The read is 3 residues too short to cover the CDR3 end, so that end is filled in from the germline J gene. The chain links TRBV2 to TRBJ1-2, with 9 bases fitting TRBD1. This CDR3 comprises 14 residues. Germline V gene lookup returns CDR1 SNHLY and CDR2 FYNNEI. The sequenced part of the CDR3 DNA is TGTGCCAGCAGTGTGGGACAGGGAGGTCGGGGC. Translating it yields CASSVGQGGRG. The entire CDR3 is CASSVGQGGRGYTF.

The table lists this clone with many counts. The CDR3 end lies 3 residues beyond the end of the read and is filled in from the germline J gene. The gene calls are TRBV28 and TRBJ2-5; TRBD1 matches at 7 bases. V was pared by 5 bases and J by 3 bases, with 6 bases of the junction left unmatched. Germline V gene lookup returns CDR1 MDHEN and CDR2 SYDVKM. The CDR3 extends over 14 amino acids. The covered CDR3 bases are TGTGCCAGCAGTGAGGGGGCAGGGGAAGAGACC. The encoded protein is CASSEGAGEET. The whole CDR3 protein is CASSEGAGEETQYF.

This clone was observed at least ten times. Read sequence stops 3 residues before the CDR3 end, and the germline J gene provides the missing end. The rearrangement links TRBV19 to TRBJ1-5; 8 nucleotides agree with TRBD1. The CDR3 spans 14 residues. CDR1 and CDR2 (germline): LNHDA, SQIVND (reference sequence). Trimming took 4 bases from V and 9 from J; bases not matched to a gene: 8. The DNA read from the CDR3 is TGTGCCAGTAGTAAGGACAGGGCCTTGAGGCCC. Its translation is CASSKDRALRP. In full, the CDR3 is CASSKDRALRPQHF. The full variable domain, its missing parts supplied by reference TRBV19 and TRBJ1-5, is DGGITQSPKYLFRKEGQNVTLSCEQNLNHDAMYWYRQDPGQGLRLIYYSQIVNDFQKGDIAEGYSVSREKKESFPLTVTSAQKNPTAFYLCASSKDRALRPQHFGDGTRLSIL.

This clone was seen repeatedly, ten times or more. With the read ending 3 residues before the CDR3 end, the germline J gene is used to fill in that end. The V gene is TRBV5-1, the J gene TRBJ2-5; TRBD2 might be the D (5 bases). V lost 2 bases, J lost 4 bases, and 15 bases lay in between. The CDR3 totals 15 residues. Germline values: CDR1 SGHRS, CDR2 YFSETQ. The covered CDR3 bases are TGCGCCAGCAGCTTATCGGCTAGCTTTGGAGAGACC. Its translation: CASSLSASFGET. The full-length CDR3 reads as CASSLSASFGETQYF. Supplemented by reference TRBV5-1 and TRBJ2-5, the full variable domain reads KAGVTQTPRYLIKTRGQQVTLSCSPISGHRSVSWYQQTPGQGLQFLFEYFSETQRNKGNFPGRFSGRQFSNSRSEMNVSTLELGDSALYLCASSLSASFGETQYFGPGTRLLVL.

The table lists this clone with many counts. Read data end 3 residues before the CDR3 end; the end is taken from the germline J gene. The rearrangement links TRBV7-2 to TRBJ1-1, with 7 bases aligning to TRBD1. The CDR3 sequence is 15 residues long. J was trimmed by 0 bases and V by 4 bases; bases with no gene match: 5. Germline CDR1 SGHTA, CDR2 FQGNSA. CDR3 DNA (partial): TGTGCCAGCAGCTCCCGGACAGGATTGAACACTGAA. Protein: CASSSRTGLNTE. The entire CDR3 protein is CASSSRTGLNTEAFF.

This clone came up many times. The sequence runs out 3 residues before the end of the CDR3; the remainder is reconstructed from the germline J gene. The chain carries TRBV29-1 and TRBJ1-1; TRBD1 matches at 9 bases. The CDR3 contains 12 residues. Per the germline V gene, CDR1 is SQVTM and CDR2 is ANQGSEA. The J segment lost 5 bases and the V segment lost 7 bases, leaving 5 bases of the junction unmatched. The sequenced CDR3 bases are TGCAGCGGCACAGGGGGCGGGACTGAA. It translates to CSGTGGGTE. The entire CDR3 protein is CSGTGGGTEAFF. Based on the CDR3 plus reference TRBV29-1 and TRBJ1-1, the full variable domain is SAVISQKPSRDICQRGTSLTIQCQVDSQVTMMFWYRQQPGQSLTLIATANQGSEATYESGFVIDKFPISRPNLTFSTLTVSNMSPEDSSIYLCSGTGGGTEAFFGQGTRLTVV.

This clone was observed at least ten times. The sequence runs out 3 residues before the end of the CDR3; the remainder is reconstructed from the germline J gene. The rearrangement joins TRBV2 to TRBJ1-5; D may be TRBD1 (5 bases). V was pared by 6 bases and J by 6 bases, with 24 bases between. The CDR3 has 17 residues. Germline loops: CDR1 SNHLY, CDR2 FYNNEI. CDR3: CASSDVDIDQGGQPQHF. CDR3 bases read: TGTGCCAGCAGCGATGTGGACATCGATCAGGGCGGTCAGCCC.

This clone came up many times. The CDR3 extends 3 residues past the end of the read, so its final part is completed from the germline J gene. The rearrangement links TRBV4-1 to TRBJ2-7; TRBD1 agrees at 7 bases. In germline, CDR1 is MGHRA, CDR2 YSYEKL. CDR3 size: 13 residues. V lost 2 bases to trimming and J lost 3 bases; unmatched junction nucleotides: 1. CDR3 bases read: TGCGCCAGCAGCCAATGGACAGGCTACGAG. This encodes CASSQWTGYE. The whole CDR3 sequence is CASSQWTGYEQYF.

In the case of this clone: The CDR3 goes on 3 residues after the read ends, and that part is filled in from the germline J gene. The rearrangement uses TRBV18 and TRBJ1-2; D possibly corresponds to TRBD1 (5 bases). The CDR3 covers 12 residues. The germline V gene has CDR1 KGHSH and CDR2 LQKENI. V lost 3 bases and J 6 bases, leaving 8 bases between the germline ends. The part of the CDR3 DNA that was read is TGTGCCAGCTCACCGCAGGGAGATGGC. This translates into CASSPQGDG. The complete CDR3 protein is CASSPQGDGYTF.

The CDR3 region is CASSLAGLNNQPQHF. The part of the CDR3 DNA that was read is TGTGCCAGCAGCTTAGCAGGACTGAACAATCAGCCC. This chain joins TRBV7-8 and TRBJ1-5; the D is unclear. The CDR3 is cut off 3 residues early in the read; its end comes from the germline J gene. CDR3 length: 15 residues. V was pared by 0 bases and J by 3 bases, with 9 bases between. Germline V gene data show CDR1 as SGHVS and CDR2 as FQNEAQ.

This clone appeared many times. The read terminates 3 residues before the CDR3 end, so the remaining end is supplied by the germline J gene. The rearrangement joins TRBV2 to TRBJ2-2, with TRBD1 identical over 7 bases. The CDR3 consists of 12 residues. The germline gives CDR1 SNHLY, CDR2 FYNNEI. CDR3 amino acids: CASLGQVHGLFF. CDR3 DNA, as far as it was read: TGTGCCAGCCTAGGACAGGTCCATGGG.

This clone was seen more than once but under ten times. The CDR3 end lies 3 residues beyond the end of the read and is filled in from the germline J gene. This chain links TRBV19 with TRBJ2-3; D is possibly TRBD1 (6 bases). This CDR3 contains 13 residues. The V gene's germline CDR1 is LNHDA and CDR2 SQIVND (reference sequence). The CDR3 loop reads CASSGSVGAAQYF. The CDR3 bases that were read are TGTGCCAGTAGCGGTTCCGTGGGGGCTGCG.

Only a few counts were recorded for this clone. The read terminates 3 residues before the CDR3 end, so the remaining end is supplied by the germline J gene. The rearrangement uses TRBV5-1 and TRBJ2-3, with D possibly matching TRBD2 (6 bases). V was pared by 0 bases and J by 4 bases, with 12 bases between. Germline-derived CDR1 and CDR2 are SGHRS and YFSETQ. This CDR3 spans 15 amino acids. The DNA read from the CDR3 is TGCGCCAGCAGCTTGGCCGGGTCGGGGGCAGATACG. The encoded protein is CASSLAGSGADT. The whole CDR3 sequence reads CASSLAGSGADTQYF.

This clone has at least ten counts. The CDR3 end falls 3 residues outside the read, so it is completed with the germline J gene. The V call is TRBV20-1, the J call TRBJ2-1; 10 bases match TRBD1. The length of the CDR3 is 16 residues. The V gene's germline CDR1 is DFQATT and CDR2 SNEGSKA (reference sequence). V was clipped by 6 bases and J by 5 bases; unmatched bases: 13. The CDR3 sequence: CSAERPGQGINNEQFF. The CDR3 bases that were read are TGCAGTGCAGAGCGCCCGGGACAGGGGATCAACAATGAG.

Comment on this clone: With the read ending 3 residues before the CDR3 end, the germline J gene is used to fill in that end. The V and J genes are TRBV5-1 and TRBJ2-5, with TRBD2 matching over 11 bases. CDR3 length: 15 residues. CDR1 and CDR2 (germline): SGHRS, YFSETQ. After removal of 4 bases from V and 1 base from J, the junction contained 3 bases not matched to a gene. The CDR3 spells CASSPGLAVQETQYF. The part of the CDR3 DNA that was read is TGCGCCAGCAGCCCGGGACTAGCGGTCCAAGAGACC.

This clone was recorded many times. The read ends 3 residues before the CDR3 terminus; that terminus is restored from the germline J gene. The chain combines TRBV6-1 with TRBJ1-6; perhaps TRBD1 as D (5 bases). CDR1 and CDR2 (germline): MNHNS, SASEGT. CDR3 length: 14 residues. V was clipped by 1 base and J by 7 bases, with 8 bases between them. This chain's CDR3 is CASSEEGWNSPLHF. The sequenced part of the CDR3 DNA is TGTGCCAGCAGTGAAGAGGGGTGGAATTCACCC.

This clone was observed a few times. The CDR3 is cut off 3 residues early in the read; its end comes from the germline J gene. The genes are TRBV30 and TRBJ2-2; 8 bases fit TRBD2. The germline V gene has CDR1 GTSNPN and CDR2 SVGIG (reference sequence). The CDR3 spans 14 residues. The CDR3 is CAGRPYSGANVLFF. The sequenced part of the CDR3 DNA is TGTGCCGGAAGGCCCTATAGCGGGGCCAACGTG.

The table lists this clone with a few counts. The read ends 3 residues before the CDR3 terminus; that terminus is restored from the germline J gene. V usage is TRBV2 and J usage is TRBJ2-7; D possibly corresponds to TRBD1 (6 bases). In germline, CDR1 is SNHLY, CDR2 FYNNEI. Trimming left V 7 bases short and J 5 bases short, with 21 bases between. The CDR3 totals 15 residues. CDR3 protein: CASILLPGVRDEQYF. The sequenced CDR3 bases are TGTGCCAGCATCCTACTTCCAGGGGTGCGTGACGAG.

The sample holds many counts of this clone. The observed sequence ends 3 residues before the CDR3 terminus, with the missing tail filled in from the germline J gene. This chain uses TRBV10-1 with TRBJ2-5; the match to TRBD1 covers 8 bases. J was trimmed by 5 bases and V by 3 bases; bases with no gene match: 8. The CDR3 loop spans 15 amino acids. Germline CDR1 is WNHNN and CDR2 is SYGVQD (reference sequence). The covered CDR3 bases are TGCGCCAGCAGTGAAGGACAGGGACGAGTGGAGACC. It translates to CASSEGQGRVET. The whole CDR3 sequence is CASSEGQGRVETQYF.